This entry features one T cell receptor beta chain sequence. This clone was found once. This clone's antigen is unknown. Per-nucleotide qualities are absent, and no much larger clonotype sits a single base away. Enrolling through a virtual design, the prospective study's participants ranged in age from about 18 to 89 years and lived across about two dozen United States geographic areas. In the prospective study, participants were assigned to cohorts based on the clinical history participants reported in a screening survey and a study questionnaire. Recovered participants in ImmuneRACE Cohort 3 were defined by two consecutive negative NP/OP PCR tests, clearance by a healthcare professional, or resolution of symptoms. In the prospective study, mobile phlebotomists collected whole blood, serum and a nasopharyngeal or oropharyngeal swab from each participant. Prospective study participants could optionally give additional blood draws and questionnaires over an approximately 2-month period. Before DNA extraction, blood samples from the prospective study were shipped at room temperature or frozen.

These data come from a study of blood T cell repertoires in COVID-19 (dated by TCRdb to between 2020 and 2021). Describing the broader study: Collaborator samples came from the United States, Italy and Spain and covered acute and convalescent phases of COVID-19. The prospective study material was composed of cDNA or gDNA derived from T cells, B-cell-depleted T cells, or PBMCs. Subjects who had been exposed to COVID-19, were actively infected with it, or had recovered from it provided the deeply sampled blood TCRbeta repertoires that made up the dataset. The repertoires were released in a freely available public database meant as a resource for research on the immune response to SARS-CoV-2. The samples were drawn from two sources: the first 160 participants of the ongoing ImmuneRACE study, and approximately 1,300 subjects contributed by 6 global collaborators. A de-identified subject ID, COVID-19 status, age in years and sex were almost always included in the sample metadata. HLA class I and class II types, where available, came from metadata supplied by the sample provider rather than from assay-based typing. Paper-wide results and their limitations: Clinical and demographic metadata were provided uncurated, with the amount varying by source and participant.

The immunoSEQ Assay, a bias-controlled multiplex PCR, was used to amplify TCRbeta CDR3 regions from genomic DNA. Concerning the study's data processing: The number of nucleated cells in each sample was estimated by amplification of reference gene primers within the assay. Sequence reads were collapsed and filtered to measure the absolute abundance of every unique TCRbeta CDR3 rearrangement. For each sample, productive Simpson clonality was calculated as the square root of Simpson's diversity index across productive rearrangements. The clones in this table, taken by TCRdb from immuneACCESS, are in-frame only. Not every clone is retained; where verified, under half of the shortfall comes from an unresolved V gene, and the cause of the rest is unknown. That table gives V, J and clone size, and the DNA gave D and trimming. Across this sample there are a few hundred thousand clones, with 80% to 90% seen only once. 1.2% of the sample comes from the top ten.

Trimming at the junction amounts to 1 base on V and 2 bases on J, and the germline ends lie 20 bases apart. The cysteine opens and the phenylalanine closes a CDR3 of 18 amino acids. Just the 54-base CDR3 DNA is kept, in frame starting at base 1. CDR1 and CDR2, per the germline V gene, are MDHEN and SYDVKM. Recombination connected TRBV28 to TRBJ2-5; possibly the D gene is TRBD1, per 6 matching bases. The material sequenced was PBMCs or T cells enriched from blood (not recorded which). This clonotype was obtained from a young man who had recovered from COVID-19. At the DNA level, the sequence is TGTGCCAGCAGTTTATTAGGGGGTGCGGGTAGCGTTCAAGAGACCCAGTACTTC. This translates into CASSLLGGAGSVQETQYF.